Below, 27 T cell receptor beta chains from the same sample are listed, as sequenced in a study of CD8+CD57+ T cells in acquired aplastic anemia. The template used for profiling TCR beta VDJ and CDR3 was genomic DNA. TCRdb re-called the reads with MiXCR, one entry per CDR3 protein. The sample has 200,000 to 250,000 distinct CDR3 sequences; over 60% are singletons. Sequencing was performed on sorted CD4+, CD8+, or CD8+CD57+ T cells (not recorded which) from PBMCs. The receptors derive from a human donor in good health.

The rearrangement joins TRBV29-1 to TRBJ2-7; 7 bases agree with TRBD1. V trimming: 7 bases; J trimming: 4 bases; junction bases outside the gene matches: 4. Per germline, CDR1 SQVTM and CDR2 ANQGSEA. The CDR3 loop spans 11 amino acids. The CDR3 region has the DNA TGCAGCGAAGGGGGCCCGTACGAGCAGTACTTC. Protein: CSEGGPYEQYF.

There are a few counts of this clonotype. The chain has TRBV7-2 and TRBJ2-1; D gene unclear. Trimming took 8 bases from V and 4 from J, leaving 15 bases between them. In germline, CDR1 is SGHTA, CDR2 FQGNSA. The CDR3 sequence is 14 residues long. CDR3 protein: CASSSPVGYNEQFF. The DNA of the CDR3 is TGTGCCAGCTCAAGCCCGGTAGGGTACAATGAGCAGTTCTTC.

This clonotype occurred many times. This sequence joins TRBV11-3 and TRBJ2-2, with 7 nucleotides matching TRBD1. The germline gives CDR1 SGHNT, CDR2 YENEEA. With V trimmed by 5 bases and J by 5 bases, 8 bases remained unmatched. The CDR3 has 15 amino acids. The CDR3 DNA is TGTGCCAGCAGCCTAAGGACAGGAGAGACCGGGGAGCTGTTTTTT. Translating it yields CASSLRTGETGELFF.

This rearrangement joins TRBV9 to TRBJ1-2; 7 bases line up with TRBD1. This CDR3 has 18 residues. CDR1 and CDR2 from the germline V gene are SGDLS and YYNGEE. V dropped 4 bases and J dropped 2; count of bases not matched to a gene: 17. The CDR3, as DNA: TGTGCCAGCAGCTACGACAGTGCTAGCACAGGGGAAAACTATGGCTACACCTTC. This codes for CASSYDSASTGENYGYTF.

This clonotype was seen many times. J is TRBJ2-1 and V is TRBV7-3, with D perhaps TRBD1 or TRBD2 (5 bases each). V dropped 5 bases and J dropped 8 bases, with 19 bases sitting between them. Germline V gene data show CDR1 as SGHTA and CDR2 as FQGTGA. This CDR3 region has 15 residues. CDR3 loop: CASSDIDGGGYEQFF. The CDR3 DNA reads TGTGCCAGCAGCGATATTGATGGGGGTGGTTATGAGCAGTTCTTC.

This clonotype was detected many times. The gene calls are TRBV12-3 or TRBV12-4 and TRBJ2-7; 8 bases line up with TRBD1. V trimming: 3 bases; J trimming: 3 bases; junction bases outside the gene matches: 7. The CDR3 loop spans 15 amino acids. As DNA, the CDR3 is TGTGCCAGCAGTTTGCGGACAGGGCTCGGCTACGAGCAGTACTTC. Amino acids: CASSLRTGLGYEQYF.

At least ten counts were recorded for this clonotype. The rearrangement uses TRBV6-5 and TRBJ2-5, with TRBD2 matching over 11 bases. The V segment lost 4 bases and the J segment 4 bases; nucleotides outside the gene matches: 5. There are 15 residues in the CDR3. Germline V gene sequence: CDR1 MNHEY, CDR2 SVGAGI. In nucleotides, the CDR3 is TGTGCCAGCAGTTCCACTAGCGGGAGCCCAGAGACCCAGTACTTC. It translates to CASSSTSGSPETQYF.

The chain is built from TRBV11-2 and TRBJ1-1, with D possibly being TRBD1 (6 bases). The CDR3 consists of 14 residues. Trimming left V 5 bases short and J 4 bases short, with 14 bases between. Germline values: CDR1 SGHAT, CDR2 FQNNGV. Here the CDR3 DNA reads TGTGCCAGCAGCCTCCTACAGGGCCGCACTGAAGCTTTCTTT. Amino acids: CASSLLQGRTEAFF.

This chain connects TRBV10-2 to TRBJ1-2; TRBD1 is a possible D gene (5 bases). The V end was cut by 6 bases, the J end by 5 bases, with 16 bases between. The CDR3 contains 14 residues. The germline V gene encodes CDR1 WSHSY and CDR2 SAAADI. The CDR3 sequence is CASRPRGDGYGYTF. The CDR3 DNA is TGCGCCAGCAGGCCGCGCGGGGACGGGTATGGCTACACCTTC.

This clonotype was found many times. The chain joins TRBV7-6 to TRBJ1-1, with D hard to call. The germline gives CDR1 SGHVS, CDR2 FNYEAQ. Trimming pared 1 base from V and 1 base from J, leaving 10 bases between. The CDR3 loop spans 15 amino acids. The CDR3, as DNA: TGTGCCAGCAGCTTAGAGCCAGATCCGAACACTGAAGCTTTCTTT. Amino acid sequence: CASSLEPDPNTEAFF.

The CDR3 spells CARRRSSEGTQYF. In nucleotides, the CDR3 is TGTGCCCGCCGTAGGAGTTCGGAGGGGACCCAGTACTTC. The chain has TRBV2 and TRBJ2-5; perhaps TRBD2 as D (6 bases). Germline CDR1 reads SNHLY; CDR2 reads FYNNEI. V dropped 11 bases and J dropped 7 bases, with 20 bases sitting between them. This CDR3 is built from 13 residues.

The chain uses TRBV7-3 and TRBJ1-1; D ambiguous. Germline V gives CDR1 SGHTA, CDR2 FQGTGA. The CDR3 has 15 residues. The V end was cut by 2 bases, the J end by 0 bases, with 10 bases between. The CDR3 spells CASSLRLKVNTEAFF. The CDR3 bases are TGTGCCAGCAGCTTACGCCTGAAGGTGAACACTGAAGCTTTCTTT.

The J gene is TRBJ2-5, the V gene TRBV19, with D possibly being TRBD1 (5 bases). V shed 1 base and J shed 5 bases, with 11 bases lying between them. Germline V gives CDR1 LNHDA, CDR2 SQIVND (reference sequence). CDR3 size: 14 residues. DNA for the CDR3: TGTGCCAGTAGTATAGGCAGGGTATCGGAGACCCAGTACTTC. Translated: CASSIGRVSETQYF.

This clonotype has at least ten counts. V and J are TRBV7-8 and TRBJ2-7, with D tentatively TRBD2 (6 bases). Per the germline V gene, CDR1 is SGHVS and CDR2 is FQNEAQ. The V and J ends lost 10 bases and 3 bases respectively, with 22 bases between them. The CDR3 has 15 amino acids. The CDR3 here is CATHLFAGRNYEQYF. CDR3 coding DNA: TGTGCCACACACCTTTTTGCGGGGCGAAACTACGAGCAGTACTTC.

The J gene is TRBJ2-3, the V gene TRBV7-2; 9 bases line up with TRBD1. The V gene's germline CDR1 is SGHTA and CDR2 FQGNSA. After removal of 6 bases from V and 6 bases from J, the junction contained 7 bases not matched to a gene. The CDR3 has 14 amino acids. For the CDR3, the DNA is TGTGCCAGCAGGGCACAGGGGGCGGTGGATACGCAGTATTTT. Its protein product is CASRAQGAVDTQYF.

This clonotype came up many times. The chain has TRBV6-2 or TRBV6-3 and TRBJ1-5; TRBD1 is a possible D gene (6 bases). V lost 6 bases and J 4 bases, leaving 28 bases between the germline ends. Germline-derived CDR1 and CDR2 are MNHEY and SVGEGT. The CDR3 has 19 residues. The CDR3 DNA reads TGTGCCAGCAGCCGCACGCCAGGGTCGGGGACAATTGGTAATCAGCCCCAGCATTTT. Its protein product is CASSRTPGSGTIGNQPQHF.

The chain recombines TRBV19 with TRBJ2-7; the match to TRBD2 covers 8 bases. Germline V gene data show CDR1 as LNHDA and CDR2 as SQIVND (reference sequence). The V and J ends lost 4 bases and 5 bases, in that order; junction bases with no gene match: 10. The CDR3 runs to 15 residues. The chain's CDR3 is CASSTLAGTSHEQYF. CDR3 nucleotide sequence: TGTGCCAGTAGTACCTTAGCGGGAACAAGCCACGAGCAGTACTTC.

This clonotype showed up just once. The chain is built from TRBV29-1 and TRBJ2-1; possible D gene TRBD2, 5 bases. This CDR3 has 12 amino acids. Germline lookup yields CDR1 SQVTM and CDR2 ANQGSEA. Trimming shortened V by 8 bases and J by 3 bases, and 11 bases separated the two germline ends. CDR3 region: CSLAPLYNEQFF. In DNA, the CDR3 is TGCAGCTTAGCGCCCCTCTACAATGAGCAGTTCTTC.

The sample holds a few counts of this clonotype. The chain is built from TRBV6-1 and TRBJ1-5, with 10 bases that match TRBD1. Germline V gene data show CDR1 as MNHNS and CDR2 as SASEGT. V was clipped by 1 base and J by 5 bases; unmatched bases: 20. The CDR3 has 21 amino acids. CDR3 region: CASSEVPRTGGSRMGDQPQHF. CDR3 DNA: TGTGCCAGCAGTGAAGTCCCCCGGACAGGGGGGTCTCGAATGGGCGATCAGCCCCAGCATTTT.

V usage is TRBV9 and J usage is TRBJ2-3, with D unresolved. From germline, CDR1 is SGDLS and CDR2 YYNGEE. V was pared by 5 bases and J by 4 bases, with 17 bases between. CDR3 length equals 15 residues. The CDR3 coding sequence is TGTGCCAGCAGTCGGAACTCTCCCCAGTCAGATACGCAGTATTTT. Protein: CASSRNSPQSDTQYF.

The CDR3 spells CASGGDTWRDEQFF. For the CDR3, the DNA is TGTGCCAGTGGGGGGGATACCTGGAGGGATGAGCAGTTCTTC. This chain links TRBV19 with TRBJ2-1, with 7 bases aligning to TRBD2. Trimming cost V 8 bases and J 8 bases; bases outside gene matches: 12. The germline gives CDR1 LNHDA, CDR2 SQIVND (reference sequence). CDR3 size: 14 residues.

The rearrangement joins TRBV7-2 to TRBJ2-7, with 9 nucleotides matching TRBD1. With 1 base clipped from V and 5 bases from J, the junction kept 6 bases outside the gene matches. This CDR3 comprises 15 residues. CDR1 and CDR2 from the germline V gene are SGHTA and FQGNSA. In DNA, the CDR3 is TGTGCCAGCAGCTTAGAGACAGGGGGGTTTGACGAGCAGTACTTC. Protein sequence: CASSLETGGFDEQYF.

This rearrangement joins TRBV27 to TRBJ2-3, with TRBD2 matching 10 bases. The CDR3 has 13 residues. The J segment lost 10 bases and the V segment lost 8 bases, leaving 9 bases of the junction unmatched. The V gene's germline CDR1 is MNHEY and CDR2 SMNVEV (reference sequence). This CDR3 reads CASVQREGLPQYF. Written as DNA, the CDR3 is TGTGCCAGCGTGCAGCGGGAGGGCCTACCGCAGTATTTT.

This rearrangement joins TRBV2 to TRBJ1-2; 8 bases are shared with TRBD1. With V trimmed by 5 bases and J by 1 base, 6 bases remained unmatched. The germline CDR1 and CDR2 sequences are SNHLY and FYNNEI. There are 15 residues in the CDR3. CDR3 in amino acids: CASSRDRTINYGYTF. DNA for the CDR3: TGTGCCAGCAGTCGGGACAGGACTATTAACTATGGCTACACCTTC.

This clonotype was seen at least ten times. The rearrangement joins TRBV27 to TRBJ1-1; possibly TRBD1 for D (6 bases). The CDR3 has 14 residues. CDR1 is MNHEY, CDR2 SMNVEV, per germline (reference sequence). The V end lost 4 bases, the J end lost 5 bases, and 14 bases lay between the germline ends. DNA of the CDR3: TGTGCCAGCAGTTCCCCGGGGGCAGGGACTGAAGCTTTCTTT. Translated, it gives CASSSPGAGTEAFF.

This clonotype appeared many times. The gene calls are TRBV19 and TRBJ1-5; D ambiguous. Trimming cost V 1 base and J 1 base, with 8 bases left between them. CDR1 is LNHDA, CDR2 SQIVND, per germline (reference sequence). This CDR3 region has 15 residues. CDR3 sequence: CASSIVGESNQPQHF. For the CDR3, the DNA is TGTGCCAGTAGTATAGTTGGGGAAAGCAATCAGCCCCAGCATTTT.

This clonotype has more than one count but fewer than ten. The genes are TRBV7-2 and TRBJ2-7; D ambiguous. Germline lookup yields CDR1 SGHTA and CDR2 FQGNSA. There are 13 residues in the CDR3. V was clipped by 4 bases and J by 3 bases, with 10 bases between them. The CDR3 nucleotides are TGTGCCAGCAGCTCTGGTGGGTACTACGAGCAGTACTTC. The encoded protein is CASSSGGYYEQYF. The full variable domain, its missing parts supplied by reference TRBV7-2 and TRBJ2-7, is GAGVSQSPSNKVTEKGKDVELRCDPISGHTALYWYRQSLGQGLEFLIYFQGNSAPDKSGLPSDRFSAERTGGSVSTLTIQRTQQEDSAVYLCASSSGGYYEQYFGPGTRLTVT.